Following are 5 T cell receptor beta chains from one sample sequenced in a study of blood T cells in healthy people across ages. Next came a second PCR, run for about 6 to 12 cycles, which used a sample-barcoded 5' primer along with a J-beta primer mix. TCRdb ran MiXCR on the 5' RACE reads and lists one entry per CDR3 protein. The sample consists of 1.2 million to 1.5 million distinct CDR3 sequences, approximately 38% of them appearing once. Sequencing used blood. Receptors were obtained from a young woman in good health.

The gene calls are TRBV7-2 and TRBJ2-5; 9 bases align to TRBD2. The junction had 16 bases not matched to a gene; V was cut back by 4 bases and J by 7 bases. CDR1 and CDR2 (germline): SGHTA, FQGNSA. This CDR3 comprises 17 residues. The chain's CDR3 is CASSSSGGLAGLGTQYF. As DNA, the CDR3 is TGTGCCAGCAGCTCCTCGGGGGGTCTAGCGGGATTAGGGACCCAGTACTTC.

This clonotype was counted a few times. The chain has TRBV12-3 or TRBV12-4 and TRBJ2-7, with D perhaps matching TRBD2 (6 bases). This CDR3 is 13 amino acids long. V lost 4 bases to trimming and J lost 6 bases, with 13 bases between them. The CDR3 sequence is CASSYTGVVEQYF. CDR3 nucleotide sequence: TGTGCCAGCAGTTATACGGGAGTGGTCGAGCAGTACTTC.

This clonotype was seen a handful of times. The chain has TRBV27 and TRBJ1-2; TRBD1 aligns across 9 bases. V trimming: 3 bases; J trimming: 7 bases; junction bases outside the gene matches: 6. The germline gives CDR1 MNHEY, CDR2 SMNVEV (reference sequence). This CDR3 has 14 residues. The CDR3 bases are TGTGCCAGCAGTTTTTTGACAGGGGGAGTTGGCTACACCTTC. It yields the protein CASSFLTGGVGYTF.

The count of this clonotype is one. The junction shows a germline mismatch at one end, possibly a read error. The chain carries TRBV24-1 and TRBJ2-2, with D unresolved. The CDR3 extends over 15 amino acids. Germline V gene data show CDR1 as KGHDR and CDR2 as SFDVKD. CDR3 amino acids: CTTSAAKSNTGELFF. In nucleotides, the CDR3 is TGTACCACCTCGGCCGCTAAGAGTAACACCGGGGAGCTGTTTTTT.

This clonotype appeared a single time. Here the CDR3 reads CASSRATAGYGYTF. In DNA, the CDR3 is TGTGCCAGCAGTCGAGCGACAGCAGGCTATGGCTACACCTTC. This chain connects TRBV12-3 or TRBV12-4 to TRBJ1-2; a weak D match, TRBD1 (5 bases). V was pared by 5 bases and J by 4 bases, with 14 bases between. The CDR3 is made up of 14 amino acids.